This T cell receptor (beta chain) appears in the sequencing data of a study of blood T cell repertoires in COVID-19. The overall study: Spain, Italy and the United States supplied samples that represented acute and convalescent COVID-19. Sources were T cells, B-cell-depleted T cells, or PBMCs; the material itself was cDNA or gDNA.

As handled by the study authors: Reference gene primer amplification in the assay estimated nucleated cell counts. Sequencing used immunoSEQ multiplex PCR; TCRdb keeps in-frame clones, though not all of them. V and J calls and clone size are given by that table; D and trimming were obtained from the DNA. Of some 120,000 clones listed, about 88% are singletons. Sequenced sample: peripheral blood. The receptor was derived from a woman older than 75 with acute or convalescent COVID-19.

The CDR3 reads CASSLEGRYGYTF. CDR3 in DNA: TGTGCCAGCAGTTTGGAGGGTCGTTATGGCTACACCTTC. V is TRBV27 and J is TRBJ1-2, with D hard to call. V was shortened by 3 bases and J by 5 bases, with 10 bases between the two germline ends. Per the germline V gene, CDR1 is MNHEY and CDR2 is SMNVEV (reference sequence). The CDR3 has 13 amino acids.